This TCR beta chain was identified in a study of OX40 agonist ivuxolimab in advanced cancers. Study background: Earlier anti-PD-1, anti-PD-L1 or anti-CTLA-4 therapy was permitted; 40% had received some. Findings and limits, study-wide: Some nonresponders additionally presented with little normalized T-cell clonal expansion. Expanded peripheral T cell antigen specificity was not determined. Partial responders at 0.1-3.0 mg/kg showed near-lowest clonal expansion.

The CDR3 runs to 16 residues. Germline values: CDR1 SGHTA, CDR2 FQGNSA. Trimming cost V 1 base and J 7 bases; bases outside gene matches: 6. Only in-frame clones appear in the TCRdb table, and some are missing; sequencing was by immunoSEQ multiplex PCR. Among about 59,000 clones listed, about 83% were seen once. This clone has a single count. Its specificity is unknown. The specimen comprised CD4+ or CD8+ T cells sorted from blood, sampled in a trial of the OX40 agonist ivuxolimab. The genes are TRBV7-2 and TRBJ2-1, with 11 bases matching TRBD2. This receptor was obtained from an adult with an advanced solid tumor such as melanoma, head and neck, liver or kidney cancer. The CDR3 coding sequence is TGTGCCAGCAGCTTAGATAGCGGGAGGGTCATGAATGAGCAGTTCTTC. This sequence encodes CASSLDSGRVMNEQFF.